A single sample gave rise to the 12 T cell receptor beta chains below, sequenced in a study of early T cells in non-severe SARS-CoV-2 infection listed by TCRdb under 2021. The library was obtained by 5' RACE. The sequencer was a NextSeq 500. Starting from the raw public reads, TCRdb applied fastp trimming at Q25, assembled clones with MiXCR and retained in-frame beta chains. CDR3 protein duplicates are merged, each entry listing the most common genes and DNA. Across this sample there are 88,000 or so distinct CDR3 sequences, with around 14% seen only once. Roughly 6% of the sample goes to the ten largest clones. The sample comprised whole blood. The receptors originated from an adult who was a healthcare worker with PCR-confirmed SARS-CoV-2 infection or an uninfected control (not recorded which).

The rearrangement links TRBV12-3 or TRBV12-4 to TRBJ1-1; TRBD1 is a possible D gene (5 bases). Trimming shortened V by 6 bases and J by 4 bases, and 18 bases separated the two germline ends. The CDR3 has 15 residues. The CDR3 DNA reads as TGTGCCAGCAGCGGGGCAGGGTTTGGGGCCACTGAAGCTTTCTTT. This gives the protein CASSGAGFGATEAFF.

The chain recombines TRBV11-2 with TRBJ2-7; 9 bases fit TRBD2. The CDR3 is 14 residues long. In germline, CDR1 is SGHAT, CDR2 FQNNGV. V trimming: 3 bases; J trimming: 4 bases; junction bases outside the gene matches: 4. Here the CDR3 reads CASSFGTSGYEQYF. DNA for the CDR3: TGTGCCAGCAGCTTCGGTACTAGCGGGTACGAGCAGTACTTC.

This clonotype was counted between two and nine times. The rearrangement uses TRBV7-2 and TRBJ2-3, with 12 bases that match TRBD2. In germline, CDR1 is SGHTA, CDR2 FQGNSA. CDR3 length: 17 residues. J was trimmed by 6 bases and V by 1 base; bases with no gene match: 8. CDR3 in amino acids: CASSLGSGTSGLDTQYF. The CDR3 nucleotides read TGTGCCAGCAGCTTAGGATCCGGGACTAGCGGGTTGGATACGCAGTATTTT.

This clonotype has at least ten counts. This chain joins TRBV2 and TRBJ2-7; TRBD1 might be the D (5 bases). The germline gives CDR1 SNHLY, CDR2 FYNNEI. V lost 5 bases, J lost 3 bases, and 11 bases lay in between. The CDR3 is 13 amino acids. In DNA, the CDR3 is TGTGCCAGCAGTCCAACAGGAGTCTACGAGCAGTACTTC. Its translation is CASSPTGVYEQYF.

This clonotype was found many times. The genes are TRBV18 and TRBJ2-1; 9 bases fit TRBD1. V lost 8 bases to trimming and J lost 8 bases; unmatched junction nucleotides: 13. Germline lookup yields CDR1 KGHSH and CDR2 LQKENI. The CDR3 is 15 residues long. CDR3 amino acids: CASPSTGGEGDEQFF. CDR3 in DNA: TGTGCCAGCCCCTCCACAGGGGGCGAAGGCGATGAGCAGTTCTTC.

J is TRBJ2-3 and V is TRBV15, with 8 bases aligning to TRBD2. Germline V gene data show CDR1 as LNHNV and CDR2 as YYDKDF (reference sequence). The trim removed 4 bases at V and 4 bases at J, leaving 4 bases unmatched. The CDR3 sequence is 14 residues long. The CDR3 sequence: CATSIGRDADTQYF. Here the CDR3 DNA reads TGTGCCACCAGCATCGGGAGGGACGCAGATACGCAGTATTTT.

The chain joins TRBV4-3 to TRBJ2-6, with 7 bases lining up with TRBD1. Germline V lookup: CDR1 LGHNA, CDR2 YSLEER. There are 20 residues in the CDR3. V lost 4 bases and J lost 0; bases outside the gene matches: 15. The CDR3 bases are TGCGCCAGCAGCCTCCAGGTCCCGGGACAGCACAACTCTGGGGCCAACGTCCTGACTTTC. It is translated as CASSLQVPGQHNSGANVLTF.

The sample holds a few counts of this clonotype. The DNA for the CDR3 is TGTGCCAGCAGCGAAGGGACAGTTAAAGAAGCTTTCTTT. Translated, it gives CASSEGTVKEAFF. The chain couples TRBV9 to TRBJ1-1; 7 positions agree with TRBD1. With V trimmed by 3 bases and J by 8 bases, 7 bases remained unmatched. Per germline, CDR1 SGDLS and CDR2 YYNGEE. The CDR3 is made up of 13 amino acids. Full variable domain (outside the CDR3, taken from reference TRBV9 and TRBJ1-1): DSGVTQTPKHLITATGQRVTLRCSPRSGDLSVYWYQQSLDQGLQFLIQYYNGEERAKGNILERFSAQQFPDLHSELNLSSLELGDSALYFCASSEGTVKEAFFGQGTRLTVV.

This clonotype occurred many times. The chain is built from TRBV6-1 and TRBJ1-5; 7 nucleotides align to TRBD1. The length of the CDR3 is 15 residues. The germline V gene encodes CDR1 MNHNS and CDR2 SASEGT. The V segment lost 4 bases and the J segment 4 bases; nucleotides outside the gene matches: 7. The CDR3 DNA sequence: TGTGCCAGCAGTGGAACAGGGGCCGCAAATCAGCCCCAGCATTTT. Translating gives CASSGTGAANQPQHF.

The chain combines TRBV4-1 with TRBJ2-7; 14 positions match TRBD2. CDR1 is MGHRA and CDR2 is YSYEKL in the germline V gene. Trimming removed 1 base from V and 0 bases from J; junction bases left unmatched: 5. The CDR3 is 18 amino acids. The CDR3 region is CASSQAFGTSGSSYEQYF. The DNA of the CDR3 is TGCGCCAGCAGCCAAGCTTTCGGGACTAGCGGGAGCTCCTACGAGCAGTACTTC.

This clonotype has at least ten counts. The chain joins TRBV12-3 or TRBV12-4 to TRBJ1-4; D may be TRBD1 (6 bases). This CDR3 is 14 amino acids long. Trimming pared 6 bases from V and 5 bases from J, leaving 13 bases between. DNA of the CDR3: TGTGCCAGCAGCCCAACAGGGTTAAATGAAAAACTGTTTTTT. Amino acid sequence: CASSPTGLNEKLFF.

The V and J genes are TRBV20-1 and TRBJ2-2; D uncertain. There are 13 residues in the CDR3. Looked up from germline, CDR1 is DFQATT and CDR2 is SNEGSKA (reference sequence). V was shortened by 2 bases and J by 3 bases, with 7 bases between the two germline ends. The CDR3 coding sequence is TGCAGTGCTAGAAAGGCAGACACCGGGGAGCTGTTTTTT. It codes for CSARKADTGELFF.